This T cell receptor (beta chain) was retrieved from a study of shared clonotypes between healthy human individuals. Looking at the study overall: CD4 naive cells filled three plates per donor, CD4 memory three, CD8 naive two and CD8 memory one. Points from the study as a whole: The study generally estimated greater richness for naive than memory subsets. Clonotype sharing among the donors was expected to vary with sequencing depth. Lower generation probabilities were found for non-shared clonotypes than for those shared by all four donors.

A note on this clone: Antigen specificity is unknown.

V was clipped by 1 base and J by 5 bases, with 17 bases between them. The CDR3 is 17 amino acids. Germline CDR1 reads LGHNT; CDR2 reads FRNRAP. The table came from immunoSEQ multiplex PCR; TCRdb's copy has only in-frame clones and leaves some out. Of under 750,000 clones detected, around 77% appear once; the ten largest clones hold about 1.8%. This clonotype was obtained from a woman aged 25 to 39 in good health. The chain carries TRBV12-5 and TRBJ2-2; possible D gene TRBD2, 5 bases. The material sequenced was memory CD4+ T cells sorted from blood. Subset given: CD45RA-negative fraction. CDR3: CASGLGETVRGTGELFF. The CDR3 bases are TGTGCTAGTGGTTTGGGAGAAACAGTTAGAGGGACCGGGGAGCTGTTTTTT. Filled out from reference TRBV12-5 and TRBJ2-2, the complete variable domain reads DARVTQTPRHKVTEMGQEVTMRCQPILGHNTVFWYRQTMMQGLELLAYFRNRAPLDDSGMPKDRFSAEMPDATLATLKIQPSEPRDSAVYFCASGLGETVRGTGELFFGEGSRLTVL.